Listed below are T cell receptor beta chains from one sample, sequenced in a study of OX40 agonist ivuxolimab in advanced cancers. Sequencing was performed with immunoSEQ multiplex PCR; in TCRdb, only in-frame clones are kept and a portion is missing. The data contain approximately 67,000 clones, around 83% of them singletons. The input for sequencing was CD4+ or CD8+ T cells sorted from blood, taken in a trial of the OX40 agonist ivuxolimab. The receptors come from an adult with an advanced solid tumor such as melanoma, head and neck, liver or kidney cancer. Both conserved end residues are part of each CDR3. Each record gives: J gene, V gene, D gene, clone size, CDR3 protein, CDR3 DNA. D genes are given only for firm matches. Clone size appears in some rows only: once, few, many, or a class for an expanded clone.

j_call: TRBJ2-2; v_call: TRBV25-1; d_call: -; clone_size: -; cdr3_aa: CATSTGRGWTGELFF; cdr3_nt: TGTGCCACTTCGACAGGGAGGGGGTGGACCGGGGAGCTGTTTTTT
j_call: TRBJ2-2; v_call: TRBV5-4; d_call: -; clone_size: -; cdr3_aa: CASSRDILAGELFF; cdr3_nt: TGTGCCAGCAGCCGGGATATTCTCGCCGGGGAGCTGTTTTTT
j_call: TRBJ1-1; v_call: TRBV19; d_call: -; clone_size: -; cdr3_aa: CASSRRGGLRGNTEAFF; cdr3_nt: TGTGCCAGTAGTCGGAGGGGCGGATTGAGAGGAAACACTGAAGCTTTCTTT
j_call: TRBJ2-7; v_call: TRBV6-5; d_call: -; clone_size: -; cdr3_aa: CASSYLGADEQYF; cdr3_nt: TGTGCCAGCAGTTATTTGGGGGCGGACGAGCAGTACTTC
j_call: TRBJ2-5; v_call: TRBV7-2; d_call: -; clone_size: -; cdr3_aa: CASSLTRMGETQYF; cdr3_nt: TGTGCCAGCAGCTTAACCCGAATGGGGGAGACCCAGTACTTC
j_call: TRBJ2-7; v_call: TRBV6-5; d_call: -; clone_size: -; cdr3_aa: CASSYSVNSLYEQYF; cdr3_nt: TGTGCCAGCAGTTACTCAGTCAATTCTTTGTACGAGCAGTACTTC
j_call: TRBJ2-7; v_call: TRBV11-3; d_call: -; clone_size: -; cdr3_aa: CASSPIRRKSSYEQYF; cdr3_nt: TGTGCCAGCAGCCCGATAAGGCGGAAAAGCTCCTACGAGCAGTACTTC
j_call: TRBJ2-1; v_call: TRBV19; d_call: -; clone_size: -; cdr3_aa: CASSMLLAIGEQFF; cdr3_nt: TGTGCCAGTAGTATGCTACTAGCAATTGGTGAGCAGTTCTTC
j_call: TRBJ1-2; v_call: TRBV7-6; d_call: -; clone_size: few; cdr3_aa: CASSLAGMNPYGYTF; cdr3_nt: TGTGCCAGCAGCTTAGCCGGCATGAACCCCTATGGCTACACCTTC
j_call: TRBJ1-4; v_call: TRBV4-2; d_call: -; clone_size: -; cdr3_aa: CASSQAEFSGREKLFF; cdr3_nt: TGTGCCAGCAGCCAAGCCGAGTTTTCGGGCCGTGAAAAACTGTTTTTT
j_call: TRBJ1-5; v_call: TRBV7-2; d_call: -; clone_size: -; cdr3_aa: CASSLDSLGGIQPQHF; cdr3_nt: TGTGCCAGCAGCTTAGATAGTTTAGGGGGAATTCAGCCCCAGCATTTT
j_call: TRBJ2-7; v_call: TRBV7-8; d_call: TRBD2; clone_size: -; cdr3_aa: CASSLVGLGYEQYF; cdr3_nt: TGTGCCAGCAGCTTAGTGGGACTAGGCTACGAGCAGTACTTC
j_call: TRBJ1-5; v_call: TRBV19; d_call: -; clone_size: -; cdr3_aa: CASMGDRRQPQHF; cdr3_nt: TGTGCCAGTATGGGAGACAGGCGACAGCCCCAGCATTTT
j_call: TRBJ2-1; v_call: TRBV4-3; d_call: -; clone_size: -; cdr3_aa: CASSQEGKVDNEQFF; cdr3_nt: TGCGCCAGCAGCCAAGAGGGAAAGGTGGACAATGAGCAGTTCTTC
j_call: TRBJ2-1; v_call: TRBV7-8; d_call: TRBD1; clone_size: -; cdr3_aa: CASSPGTGAGNEQFF; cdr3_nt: TGTGCCAGCAGCCCCGGGACAGGGGCTGGGAATGAGCAGTTCTTC
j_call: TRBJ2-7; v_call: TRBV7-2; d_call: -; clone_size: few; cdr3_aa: CASSSSPGPAYEQYF; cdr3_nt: TGTGCCAGCAGCTCCAGCCCTGGGCCAGCATACGAGCAGTACTTC
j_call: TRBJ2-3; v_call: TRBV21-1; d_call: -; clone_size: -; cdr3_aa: CASSKMAGGATGTRTDTQYF; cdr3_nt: TGTGCCAGCAGCAAGATGGCGGGGGGCGCAACCGGTACCCGCACAGATACGCAGTATTTT
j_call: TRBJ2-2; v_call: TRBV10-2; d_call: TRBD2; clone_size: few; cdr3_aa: CASSASGGANTGELFF; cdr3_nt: TGCGCCAGCAGTGCTAGCGGAGGAGCGAACACCGGGGAGCTGTTTTTT
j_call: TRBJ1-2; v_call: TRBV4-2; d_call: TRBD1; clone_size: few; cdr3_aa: CASSHSGQAYGYTF; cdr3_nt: TGTGCCAGCAGCCATTCAGGACAGGCCTATGGCTACACCTTC
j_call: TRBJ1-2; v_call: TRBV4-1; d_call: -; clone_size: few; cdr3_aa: CASSQDKDGVNYGYTF; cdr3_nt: TGCGCCAGCAGCCAAGATAAAGACGGGGTTAACTATGGCTACACCTTC
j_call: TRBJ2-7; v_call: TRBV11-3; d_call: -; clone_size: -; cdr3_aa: CASSFDDYEQYF; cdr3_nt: TGTGCCAGCAGCTTTGACGACTACGAGCAGTACTTC
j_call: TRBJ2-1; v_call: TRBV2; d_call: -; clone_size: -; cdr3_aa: CASRVHGTISNEQFF; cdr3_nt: TGTGCCAGCCGTGTTCACGGGACCATATCCAATGAGCAGTTCTTC
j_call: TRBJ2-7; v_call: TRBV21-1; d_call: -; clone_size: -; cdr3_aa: CASSSQGSSYEQYF; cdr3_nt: TGTGCCAGCAGCAGCCAGGGAAGCTCCTACGAGCAGTACTTC
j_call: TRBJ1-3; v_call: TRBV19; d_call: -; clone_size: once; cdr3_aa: CASSVYRAGNTIYF; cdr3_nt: TGTGCCAGTAGCGTCTACAGGGCCGGAAACACCATATATTTT
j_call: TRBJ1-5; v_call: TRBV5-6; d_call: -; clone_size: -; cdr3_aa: CASSRVEGRDFDQPQHF; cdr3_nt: TGTGCCAGCAGCCGCGTTGAAGGGAGGGATTTCGATCAGCCCCAGCATTTT
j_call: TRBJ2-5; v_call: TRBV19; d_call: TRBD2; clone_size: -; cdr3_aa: CASSIALAGTQETQYF; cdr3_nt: TGTGCCAGTAGTATAGCACTAGCGGGAACGCAAGAGACCCAGTACTTC
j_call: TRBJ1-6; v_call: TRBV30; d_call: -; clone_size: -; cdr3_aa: CAWSRRDGLNSPLHF; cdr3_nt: TGTGCCTGGAGCCGCCGGGACGGCTTAAATTCACCCCTCCACTTT
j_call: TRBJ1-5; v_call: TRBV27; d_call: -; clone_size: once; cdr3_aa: CASSERGDQPQHF; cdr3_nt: TGTGCCAGCAGTGAAAGGGGGGATCAGCCCCAGCATTTT